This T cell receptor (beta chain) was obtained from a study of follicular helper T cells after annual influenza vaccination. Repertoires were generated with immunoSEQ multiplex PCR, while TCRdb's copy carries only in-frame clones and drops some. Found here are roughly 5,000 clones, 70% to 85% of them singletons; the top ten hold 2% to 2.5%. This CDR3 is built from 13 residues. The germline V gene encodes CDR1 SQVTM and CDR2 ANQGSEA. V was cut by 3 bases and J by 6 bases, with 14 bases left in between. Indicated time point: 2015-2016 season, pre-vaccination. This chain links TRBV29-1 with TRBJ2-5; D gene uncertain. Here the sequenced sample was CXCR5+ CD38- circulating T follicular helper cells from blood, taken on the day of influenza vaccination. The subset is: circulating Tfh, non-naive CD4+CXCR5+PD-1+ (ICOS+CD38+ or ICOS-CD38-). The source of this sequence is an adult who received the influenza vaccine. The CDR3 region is CSVEAPALQTQYF. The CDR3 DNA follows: TGCAGCGTTGAGGCACCAGCCTTGCAGACCCAGTACTTC.